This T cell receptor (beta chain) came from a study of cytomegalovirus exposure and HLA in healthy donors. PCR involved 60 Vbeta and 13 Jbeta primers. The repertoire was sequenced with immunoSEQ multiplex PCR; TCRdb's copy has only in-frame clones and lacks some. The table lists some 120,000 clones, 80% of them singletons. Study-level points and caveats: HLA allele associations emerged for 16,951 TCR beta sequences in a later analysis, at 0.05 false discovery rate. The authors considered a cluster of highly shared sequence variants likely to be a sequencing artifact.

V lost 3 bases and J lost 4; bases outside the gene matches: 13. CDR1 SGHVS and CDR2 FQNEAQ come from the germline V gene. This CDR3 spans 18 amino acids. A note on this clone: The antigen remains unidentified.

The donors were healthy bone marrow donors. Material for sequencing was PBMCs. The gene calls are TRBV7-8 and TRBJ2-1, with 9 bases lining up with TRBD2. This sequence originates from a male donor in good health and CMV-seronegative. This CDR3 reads CASSFPLAGAGGYNEQFF. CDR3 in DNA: TGTGCCAGCAGCTTTCCCTTAGCGGGAGCGGGGGGATACAATGAGCAGTTCTTC.